Described below is a single TCR beta chain sequence and its context. Its target antigen remains unknown. Base qualities were left out, and no much larger clone turns up one base away. CDR1 and CDR2 were assigned from the germline V gene as SNHLY and FYNNEI. The CDR3 goes from the cysteine to the phenylalanine over 13 residues. This entry keeps only the CDR3 DNA: 39 bases, framed from base 1. V is clipped by 4 bases and J by 4 bases, and the sequence between their germline boundaries is 10 bases long. The data were taken from a study of blood T cell repertoires in COVID-19 (dated by TCRdb to the early 2020s). Looking at the study overall: Samples from collaborators originated in the United States, Italy and Spain and spanned both the acute and convalescent phases of COVID-19. The prospective study material was composed of cDNA or gDNA derived from T cells, B-cell-depleted T cells, or PBMCs. The dataset comprised deeply sampled blood TCRbeta repertoires from subjects exposed to, actively infected with, or recovered from COVID-19. Samples came from the ongoing ImmuneRACE study (first 160 participants) plus 1,254 subjects from 6 global collaborators. A freely available public database, intended as a resource for researchers studying the immune response to SARS-CoV-2, is where the repertoires were released. HLA class I and class II types, where available, came from metadata supplied by the sample provider rather than from assay-based typing. Nearly every sample came with metadata listing a de-identified subject ID, COVID-19 status, age in years and sex.

TCRbeta CDR3 regions were amplified from genomic DNA using the immunoSEQ Assay, a bias-controlled multiplex PCR. The paper's data handling went like this. The number of nucleated cells in each sample was estimated from the amplification of reference gene primers within the assay. Sequence reads were collapsed and filtered to measure the absolute abundance of every unique TCRbeta CDR3 rearrangement. Productive Simpson clonality was computed per sample as the square root of Simpson's diversity index over productive rearrangements. What TCRdb holds here is the immuneACCESS table cut down to in-frame rearrangements. Part of the clones is not present; checked against another copy, under half of the missing clones reflect an unresolved V gene, and the others are unexplained. The V and J calls and clone size are taken from that table; D and trimming were inferred from the DNA. The sample table lists over 150,000 clones, approximately 80% of them with a count of one. Of the sample, about 4% falls within the top ten clones.

The collaborating institutions used their own protocols to collect whole blood in K2EDTA tubes. For TCRbeta analysis, collaborators shipped samples in one of three forms: frozen whole blood, isolated PBMCs, or DNA extracted from either of those sample types. Overall study results and their limits: Clinical and demographic metadata were provided uncurated, with the amount varying by source and participant.

This sequence was found in a woman of 80 years or more with acute or convalescent COVID-19. The rearrangement combines TRBV2 with TRBJ1-2, with the D segment identity uncertain. The sequencing sample was made of peripheral blood. At the DNA level, the sequence is TGTGCCAGCAGTGTCGACTCCACCTATGGCTACACCTTC. This translates into CASSVDSTYGYTF.